A selection of T cell receptor beta chains follows, all from one sample in a study of blood T cell repertoires in COVID-19. TCRdb keeps only in-frame clones here, not all; method: immunoSEQ multiplex PCR. This sample has 150,000 to 200,000 clones, with over 80% found just once. The sample was PBMCs or T cells enriched from blood (not recorded which). These receptors originate from a man in his 70s who had been exposed to COVID-19. The CDR3 runs from the conserved cysteine through the conserved F or W. D genes are given only for firm matches.

v_gene	j_gene	d_gene	CDR3aa
TRBV12-5	TRBJ2-1	TRBD2	CASGGGLAGENEQFF
TRBV3-1/TRBV3-2	TRBJ2-1	NA	CASSPQLTTNEQFF
TRBV2	TRBJ2-5	TRBD1	CASIRDRDSETQYF
TRBV4-2	TRBJ1-4	NA	CASSQLGTAEKLFF
TRBV5-4	TRBJ1-5	NA	CASSLGGTSGYQPQHF
TRBV24-1	TRBJ2-1	TRBD2	CATSDPRTSGNYNEQFF
TRBV6-8	TRBJ1-1	NA	CASSYSHTPKQGNTEAFF
TRBV7-2	TRBJ1-6	TRBD1	CASSAGQGRGSPLHF
TRBV7-9	TRBJ1-5	NA	CASSPRNQPQHF
TRBV28	TRBJ1-1	TRBD1	CASSAPGGQGTEAFF
TRBV28	TRBJ1-2	NA	CASSFRRDGYTF
TRBV7-2	TRBJ1-6	TRBD1	CASSLGQGRTSPLHF
TRBV21-1	TRBJ2-7	NA	CASSKAVASGIYEQYF
TRBV2	TRBJ1-1	TRBD1	CASSRGRGTEAFF
TRBV18	TRBJ2-1	NA	CASSSTGPSRASYNEQFF
TRBV25-1	TRBJ1-2	NA	CASSEQEGWGYGYTF
TRBV7-2	TRBJ2-1	NA	CASSLDGRLSYNEQFF
TRBV10-3	TRBJ2-5	TRBD2	CAISTPRLAAQETQYF
TRBV7-2	TRBJ2-2	TRBD2	CASSLKSGGNTGELFF
TRBV6-5	TRBJ2-2	NA	CASSWGRDTGELFF
TRBV5-4	TRBJ1-1	NA	CASSLFGNTEAFF
TRBV2	TRBJ2-7	TRBD2	CASSDTSGVSYEQYF
TRBV7-3	TRBJ1-2	NA	CASSLGLGAGNGYTF
TRBV3-1/TRBV3-2	TRBJ2-2	TRBD2	CASSPGLAGGPNTGELFF
TRBV9	TRBJ1-6	TRBD1	CASSAQRDRDDSPLHF
TRBV6-1	TRBJ1-2	TRBD1	CASSEALGQGDGYTF
TRBV30	TRBJ2-7	NA	CAWKVQGTYEQYF
TRBV28	TRBJ2-7	TRBD1	CASSLRDRRSYEQYF
TRBV9	TRBJ2-3	TRBD1	CASSGQGRDTDTQYF
TRBV7-9	TRBJ1-2	TRBD1	CASSSEQGQGYTF
TRBV6-5	TRBJ1-6	NA	CASSSAGDSPLHF
TRBV28	TRBJ2-7	NA	CASSLTGYEQYF
TRBV10-3	TRBJ2-7	TRBD1	CAISPSGTGATYEQYF
TRBV27	TRBJ1-1	NA	CASSFEEFQAFF
TRBV30	TRBJ2-6	TRBD1	CAWSSWGQSGANVLTF
TRBV19	TRBJ2-7	NA	CASSRSGLNHYEQYF
TRBV24-1	TRBJ1-5	NA	CATSDQSGGQPQHF
TRBV12-3/TRBV12-4	TRBJ1-2	TRBD1	CASTGGGYGYTF